This T cell receptor beta chain was recorded in a study of post-analysis software for immune sequencing data (dated by TCRdb to 2014 to 2015). At the level of the whole study: The recorded disease courses included relapsing-remitting, secondary progressive and progressive-relapsing multiple sclerosis, and some patients had no subtype annotation. The multiple sclerosis patient repertoires were compared with some twelve previously published healthy control repertoires from donors aged 6 to 25 years. A subset of samples was prepared in parallel using single-end sample barcoding, then pooled and co-amplified after Illumina adapter ligation. What the authors observed across the whole study: Strong co-clustering of samples prepared in the same batch was shown by direct clustering with F measure, prompting a batch-effect correction. The control group was slightly older than the multiple sclerosis patient group. Multiple sclerosis patients had significantly lower normalized Chao1 diversity than controls, a result that suggests substantial peripheral T-cell clonal expansion. Four or five TRBV segments, including TRBV5-6, TRBV5-1 and TRBV20-1, were significantly more frequent in patients than controls.

Concerning this clonotype: There is no known antigen for this receptor. Base qualities are missing; no much larger clone stands one base away.

The germline V gene (reference sequence) provides CDR1 DFQATT and CDR2 SNEGSKA. The CDR3 goes from the cysteine to the phenylalanine over 14 residues. The DNA shown is the 42-base CDR3, in frame from base 1. V gives up 3 bases and J gives up 0 bases, and the segment between their germline ends measures 12 bases. To demonstrate the VDJtools post-analysis software, the study profiled TCR beta repertoires from the peripheral blood of 13 young patients with multiple sclerosis. The multiple sclerosis patients were children and adolescents ranging in age from 6 to 15 years. The library was obtained by PCR. These reads were obtained on an Illumina HiSeq 2500. To reduce PCR and sequencing biases, unique molecular identifiers were built into the TCR beta cDNA libraries. Roughly 500,000 cDNA molecules were obtained per 1 to 10 million input T cells, so each molecule approximated one T cell. Patient libraries were prepared and sequenced with the same protocol used for the earlier healthy control dataset. Within a given batch, samples were prepared together, multiplexed and sequenced on the same HiSeq lane. On the authors' methods: MIGEC was used to process the raw barcoded reads, and molecular identifier groups with only a single read were discarded before consensus assembly and CDR3 extraction. VDJtools was used for post-analysis of the clonotype tables, and diversity was normalized by down-sampling every dataset to the size of the smallest sample. To correct batch-related cross-sample contamination, repertoire overlap clustering matched CDR3 amino acid sequences but not nucleotide sequences. TCRdb handled the public reads itself, with Q25 trimming in fastp and clone calling in MiXCR, and kept productive beta chains. Identical CDR3 proteins give one entry, which carries the most common genes and DNA. TCRdb's processing, not the authors' own work, is the source of the V and J calls. The sample table lists under 900,000 distinct CDR3 sequences, approximately 53% of them with a count of one. Of the sample, over 4% falls within the top ten clones.

The chain joins TRBV20-1 to TRBJ2-7; no D segment can be confidently identified. Sequencing used blood. The sequence came from a girl aged 5-17 years with multiple sclerosis. The CDR3: CSARPPPGSYEQYF. The nucleotides read TGCAGTGCTAGGCCCCCGCCGGGCTCCTACGAGCAGTACTTC.